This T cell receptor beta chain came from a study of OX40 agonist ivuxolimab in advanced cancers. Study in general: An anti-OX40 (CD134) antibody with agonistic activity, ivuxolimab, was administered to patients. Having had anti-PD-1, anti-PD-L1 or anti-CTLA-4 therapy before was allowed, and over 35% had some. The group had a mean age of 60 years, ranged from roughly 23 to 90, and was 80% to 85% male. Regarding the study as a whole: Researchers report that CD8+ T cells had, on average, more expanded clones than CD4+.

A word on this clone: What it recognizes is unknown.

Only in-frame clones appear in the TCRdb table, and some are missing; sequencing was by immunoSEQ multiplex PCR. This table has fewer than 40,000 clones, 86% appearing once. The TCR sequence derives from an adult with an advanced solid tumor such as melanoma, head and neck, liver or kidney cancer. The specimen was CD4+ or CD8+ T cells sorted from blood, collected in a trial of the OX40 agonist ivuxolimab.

CDR3 loop: CASSLSTSGRNEQFF. The DNA for the CDR3 is TGTGCCAGCAGTTTAAGCACTAGCGGAAGGAATGAGCAGTTCTTC. The genes are TRBV6-1 and TRBJ2-1, with 8 positions matching TRBD2. Germline assignment: CDR1 MNHNS and CDR2 SASEGT. With V trimmed by 5 bases and J by 7 bases, 10 bases remained unmatched. This CDR3 spans 15 amino acids.